The T cell receptor (beta chain) described here comes from a study of control samples from healthy donors and cancer patients. Clones were read by immunoSEQ multiplex PCR, and TCRdb kept only the in-frame ones, dropping some. The sample gives roughly 49,000 clones, just over 90% of which show up once; 0.7% to 0.85% is in the top ten. This clone is a singleton in its sample. This sample also contains other DNA sequences that code for the same CDR3. The CDR3 covers 13 residues. Per the germline V gene, CDR1 is SGHAT and CDR2 is FQNNGV. Trimming took 1 base from V and 3 from J, leaving 6 bases between them.

This clonotype was obtained from a man aged 25 to 40 with colorectal cancer. Sequencing was carried out using PBMCs. This sequence joins TRBV11-2 and TRBJ1-1; D is uncertain. The CDR3 DNA is TGTGCCAGCAGCTTAGGCATTCACACTGAAGCTTTCTTT. This gives the protein CASSLGIHTEAFF.